This TCR beta chain emerged from a study of blood T cell repertoires in COVID-19 (dated by TCRdb to the early 2020s). Study-wide context: Collaborator samples came from the United States, Italy and Spain and covered acute and convalescent phases of COVID-19. The prospective study material was composed of cDNA or gDNA derived from T cells, B-cell-depleted T cells, or PBMCs. Subjects who had been exposed to COVID-19, were actively infected with it, or had recovered from it provided the deeply sampled blood TCRbeta repertoires that made up the dataset. The repertoires were released in a freely available public database meant as a resource for research on the immune response to SARS-CoV-2. The samples were drawn from two sources: the first 160 participants of the ongoing ImmuneRACE study, and 1,000 to 1,500 subjects contributed by 6 global collaborators. Nearly every sample came with metadata listing a de-identified subject ID, COVID-19 status, age in years and sex. Where HLA class I and class II types were available, the types were taken from metadata supplied by the sample provider, not from assay-based typing.

V and J are truncated by 8 bases and 6 bases respectively, leaving an intervening sequence of 19 bases. CDR1 MNHEY and CDR2 SVGAGI were looked up in the germline V gene. The CDR3 starts with the cysteine, ends with the phenylalanine, and has 14 residues. Only the CDR3 DNA is retained, 42 bases long and in frame from the first base. Concerning this clone: This receptor's antigen is unknown. No base qualities exist here, and no much larger clone lies one base off it.

The immunoSEQ Assay, a bias-controlled multiplex PCR, was used to amplify TCRbeta CDR3 regions from genomic DNA. Per the source publication's procedure: The number of nucleated cells in each sample was estimated by amplification of reference gene primers within the assay. To quantify the absolute abundance of each unique TCRbeta CDR3 rearrangement, sequence reads were collapsed and filtered. For each sample, productive Simpson clonality was calculated by taking the square root of Simpson's diversity index across productive rearrangements. TCRdb retrieved this table from immuneACCESS and kept in-frame rearrangements only. Not all clones are present; in checked studies, unresolved V genes account for under half, and no reason is known for the remainder. For V, J and clone size, that table is used; D and trimming come from the DNA. The sample table holds around 230,000 clones, of which approximately 90% were seen once. Around 2.5% of the sample is in the top ten clones.

Participants in the prospective study were enrolled through a virtual design, were aged roughly 18 to 100 years, and lived in under 25 United States geographic areas. Cohort assignment in the prospective study relied on participant-reported clinical history from a screening survey and a study questionnaire. In the prospective study, whole blood, serum and a nasopharyngeal or oropharyngeal swab were collected from each participant by mobile phlebotomists. Additional blood draws and questionnaires over an approximately two-month period could optionally be provided by prospective study participants. Before DNA extraction, prospective study blood samples were shipped either frozen or at room temperature. The paper as a whole reports these results and caveats: Clinical and demographic metadata were provided uncurated, with the amount varying by source and participant.

The sequence is built from TRBV6-5 and TRBJ1-2; a tentative D call is TRBD1 (5 bases match). Sequenced: PBMCs or T cells enriched from blood (not recorded which). This receptor was identified in a woman aged 40-49 years with acute COVID-19. The CDR3 reads as follows: CASGRTKVSNGYTF. The DNA is as follows: TGTGCCAGCGGCCGGACAAAAGTATCGAATGGCTACACCTTC.